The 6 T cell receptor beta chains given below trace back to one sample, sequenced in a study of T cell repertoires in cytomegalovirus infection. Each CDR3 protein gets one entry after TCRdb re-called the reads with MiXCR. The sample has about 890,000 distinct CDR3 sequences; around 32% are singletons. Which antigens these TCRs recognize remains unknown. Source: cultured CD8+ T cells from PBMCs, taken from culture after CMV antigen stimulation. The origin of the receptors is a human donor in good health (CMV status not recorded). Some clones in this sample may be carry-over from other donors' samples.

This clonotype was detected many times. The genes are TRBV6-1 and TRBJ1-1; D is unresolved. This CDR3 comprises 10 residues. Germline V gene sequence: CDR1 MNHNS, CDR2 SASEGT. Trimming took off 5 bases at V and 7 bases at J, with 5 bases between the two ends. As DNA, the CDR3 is TGTGCCAGCAGTTATGGTGAAGCTTTCTTT. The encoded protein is CASSYGEAFF.

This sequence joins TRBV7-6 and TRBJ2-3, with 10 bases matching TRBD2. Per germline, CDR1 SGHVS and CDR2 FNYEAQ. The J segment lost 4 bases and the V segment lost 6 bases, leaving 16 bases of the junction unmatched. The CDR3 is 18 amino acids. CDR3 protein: CASSHIELAGARADTQYF. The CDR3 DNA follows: TGTGCCAGCAGTCATATTGAGCTAGCGGGGGCCCGAGCAGATACGCAGTATTTT.

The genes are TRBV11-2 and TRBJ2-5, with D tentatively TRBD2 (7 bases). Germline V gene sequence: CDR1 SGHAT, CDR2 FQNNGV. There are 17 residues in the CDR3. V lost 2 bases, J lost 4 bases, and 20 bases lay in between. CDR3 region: CASSLWGGGQIRETQYF. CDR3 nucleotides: TGTGCCAGCAGCTTATGGGGGGGGGGGCAGATAAGAGAGACCCAGTACTTC.

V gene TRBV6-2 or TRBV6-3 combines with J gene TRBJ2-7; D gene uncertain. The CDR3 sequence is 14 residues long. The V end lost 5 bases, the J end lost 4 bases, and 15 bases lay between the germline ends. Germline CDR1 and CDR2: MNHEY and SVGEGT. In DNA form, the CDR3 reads TGTGCCAGCAGTAACCGGGCCGTCGGGTACGAGCAGTACGTC. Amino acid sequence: CASSNRAVGYEQYV.

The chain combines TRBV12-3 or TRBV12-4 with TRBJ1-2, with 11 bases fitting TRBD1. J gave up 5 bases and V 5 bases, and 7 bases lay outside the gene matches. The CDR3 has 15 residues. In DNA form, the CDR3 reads TGTGCCAGCAGTAAGTCCCGGGACAGGGGGTATGGCTACACCTTC. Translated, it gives CASSKSRDRGYGYTF.

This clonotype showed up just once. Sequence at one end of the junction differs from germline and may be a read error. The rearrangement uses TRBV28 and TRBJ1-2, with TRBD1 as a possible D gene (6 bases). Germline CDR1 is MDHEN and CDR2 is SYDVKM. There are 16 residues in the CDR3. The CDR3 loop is CAGSPLTGTTNYGYTF. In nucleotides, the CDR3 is TGTGCCGGCAGTCCTCTTACCGGGACAACTAACTATGGCTACACCTTC.